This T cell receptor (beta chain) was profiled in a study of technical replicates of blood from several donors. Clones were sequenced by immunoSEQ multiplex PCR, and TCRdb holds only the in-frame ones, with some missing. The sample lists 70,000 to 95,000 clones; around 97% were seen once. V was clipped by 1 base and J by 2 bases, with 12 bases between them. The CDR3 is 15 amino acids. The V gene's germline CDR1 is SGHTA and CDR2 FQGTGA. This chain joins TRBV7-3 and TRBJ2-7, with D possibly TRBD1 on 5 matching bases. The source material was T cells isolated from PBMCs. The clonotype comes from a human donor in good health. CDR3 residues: CASSLKGEGPYEQYF. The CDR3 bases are TGTGCCAGCAGCTTAAAAGGGGAAGGGCCCTACGAGCAGTACTTC. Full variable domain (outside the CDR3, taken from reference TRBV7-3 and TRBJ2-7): GAGVSQTPSNKVTEKGKYVELRCDPISGHTALYWYRQSLGQGPEFLIYFQGTGAADDSGLPNDRFFAVRPEGSVSTLKIQRTERGDSAVYLCASSLKGEGPYEQYFGPGTRLTVT.